A selection of T cell receptor beta chains follows, all from one sample in a study of T cell repertoires in cytomegalovirus infection. One entry per CDR3 protein results from TCRdb running MiXCR on the reads. The table records about 500,000 distinct CDR3 sequences, around 35% of them present only once. The antigens of these receptors remain unknown. The input for sequencing was cultured PBMCs, taken from culture after CMV antigen stimulation. Source of these receptors: a human donor in good health (CMV status not recorded). Some clones in this sample may be carry-over from other donors' samples. Each CDR3 is given with its conserved first and last residue. The D gene is left open where the match is weak. Clone size, where shown, is once, few, many, or a class for clones that have expanded.

j_gene	len	abundance	d_gene	v_gene	CDR3nt	CDR3aa
TRBJ2-1	17	-	TRBD2	TRBV12-3/TRBV12-4	TGTGCCAGCAGCACGATGGAGGGGACTAGCGGATACAATGAGCAGTTCTTC	CASSTMEGTSGYNEQFF
TRBJ2-1	16	many	TRBD2	TRBV7-2	TGTGCCAGCAGCTTGTTGGCGGGAGGGGGGTACAATGAGCAGTTCTTC	CASSLLAGGGYNEQFF
TRBJ1-5	16	few	TRBD1	TRBV7-2	TGTGCCAGCAGCCCCACCGGGACAGGCTTCAATCAGCCCCAGCATTTT	CASSPTGTGFNQPQHF
TRBJ2-1	16	few	-	TRBV6-8	TGTGCCAGCAGCTCAAGCTACAGTCGGTGGGGGGATGAGCAGTTCTTC	CASSSSYSRWGDEQFF
TRBJ1-2	14	-	-	TRBV7-8	TGTGCCAGCAGCTTAGGGGATAGTGGCTATGGCTACACCTTC	CASSLGDSGYGYTF
TRBJ2-3	15	few	TRBD1	TRBV6-5	TGTGCCAGCAGTTACTTAGGGACAGGCACAGATACGCAGTATTTT	CASSYLGTGTDTQYF
TRBJ2-1	12	-	-	TRBV6-1	TGTGCCAGCAGTTTTTTTGGAGATGAGCAGTTCTTC	CASSFFGDEQFF
TRBJ2-7	18	few	TRBD2	TRBV7-2	TGTGCCAGCAGCCTTCCCGGGACTAGCGGGAGATGGGCCTACGAGCAGTACTTC	CASSLPGTSGRWAYEQYF
TRBJ2-6	14	few	-	TRBV10-3	TGTGCCATCAGTACAGGGTCTGGGGCCAACGTCCTGACTTTC	CAISTGSGANVLTF
TRBJ2-1	15	-	TRBD1	TRBV5-6	TGTGCCAGCAGCCTCGGACAGGGGGCATGGGATGAGCAGTTCTTC	CASSLGQGAWDEQFF
TRBJ2-7	13	-	-	TRBV20-1	TGCAGTGCGGATGGACAGAGCTCCTACGAGCAGTACTTC	CSADGQSSYEQYF
TRBJ2-5	13	-	-	TRBV7-2	TGTGCCAGCAGCTTAGCCCCGATTGAGACCCAGTACTTC	CASSLAPIETQYF
TRBJ2-5	14	-	TRBD1	TRBV20-1	TGCAGTGCAAGAGGGACAGGGGCCCAAGAGACCCAGTACTTC	CSARGTGAQETQYF
TRBJ2-2	14	many	-	TRBV9	TGTGCCAGCAGCGTAAAGAGCGGTGGAGGGGAGCTGTTTTTT	CASSVKSGGGELFF
TRBJ1-5	14	many	-	TRBV5-1	TGCGCCAGCAGCTTGGATAAGGGATCTCAGCCCCAGCATTTT	CASSLDKGSQPQHF
TRBJ1-1	14	few	-	TRBV7-8	TGTGCCAGCAGCCCCCCCCCGGGGAGGACTGAAGCTTTCTTT	CASSPPPGRTEAFF
TRBJ2-5	14	few	-	TRBV7-2	TGTGCCAGCAGCTTAGGTGGGGGTTGGGAGACCCAGTACTTC	CASSLGGGWETQYF
TRBJ2-3	16	-	TRBD2	TRBV4-2	TGTGCCAGCAGCCAAGATTGGGAGGGAGGGACAGATACGCAGTATTTT	CASSQDWEGGTDTQYF
TRBJ2-7	16	few	-	TRBV6-6	TGTGCCAGCAGTTACTCGACGACGGGAACGATCGGCGAGCAGTACTTC	CASSYSTTGTIGEQYF
TRBJ2-1	14	few	-	TRBV7-2	TGTGCCAGCAGCTTAATAGAGACAAACAATGAGCAGTTCTTC	CASSLIETNNEQFF
TRBJ1-5	16	few	-	TRBV7-2	TGTGCCAGCAGCTTAGCGGGGGGGCGAGCCAATCAGCCCCAGCATTTT	CASSLAGGRANQPQHF
TRBJ1-2	15	few	-	TRBV7-2	TGTGCCAGCAGCTTTCAGGGCGGGGTTTACTATGGCTACACCTTC	CASSFQGGVYYGYTF